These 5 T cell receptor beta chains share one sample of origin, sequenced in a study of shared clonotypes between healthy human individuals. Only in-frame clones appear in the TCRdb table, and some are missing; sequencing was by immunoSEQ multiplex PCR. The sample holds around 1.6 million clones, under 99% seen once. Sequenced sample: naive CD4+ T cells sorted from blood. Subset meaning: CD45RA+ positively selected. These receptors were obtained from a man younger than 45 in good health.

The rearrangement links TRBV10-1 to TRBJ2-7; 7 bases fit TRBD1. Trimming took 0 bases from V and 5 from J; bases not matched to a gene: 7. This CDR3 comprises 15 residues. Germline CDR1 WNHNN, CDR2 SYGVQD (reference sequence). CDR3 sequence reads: CASSESQTGFDEQYF. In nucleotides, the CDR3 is TGCGCCAGCAGTGAGTCGCAGACAGGGTTCGACGAGCAGTACTTC.

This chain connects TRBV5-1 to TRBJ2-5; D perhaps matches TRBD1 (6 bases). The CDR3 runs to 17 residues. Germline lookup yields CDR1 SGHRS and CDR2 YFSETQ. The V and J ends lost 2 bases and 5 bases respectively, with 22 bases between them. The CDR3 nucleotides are TGCGCCAGCAGCTTCACTACCGGGACACTGAGTCGGGAGACCCAGTACTTC. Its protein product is CASSFTTGTLSRETQYF.

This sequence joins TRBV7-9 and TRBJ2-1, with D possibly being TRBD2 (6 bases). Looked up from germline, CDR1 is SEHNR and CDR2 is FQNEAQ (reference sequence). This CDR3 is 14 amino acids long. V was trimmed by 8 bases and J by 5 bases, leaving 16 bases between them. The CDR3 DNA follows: TGTGCCAGCTTAATGGCGGGACTCGACAATGAGCAGTTCTTC. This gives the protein CASLMAGLDNEQFF. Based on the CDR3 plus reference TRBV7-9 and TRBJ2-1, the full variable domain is DTGVSQNPRHKITKRGQNVTFRCDPISEHNRLYWYRQTLGQGPEFLTYFQNEAQLEKSRLLSDRFSAERPKGSFSTLEIQRTEQGDSAMYLCASLMAGLDNEQFFGPGTRLTVL.

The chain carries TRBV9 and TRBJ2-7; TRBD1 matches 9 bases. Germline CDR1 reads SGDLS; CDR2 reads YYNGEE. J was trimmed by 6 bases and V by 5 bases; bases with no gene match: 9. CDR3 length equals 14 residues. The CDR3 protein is CASSMRDRVSEQYF. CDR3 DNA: TGTGCCAGCAGTATGCGGGACAGGGTCAGCGAGCAGTACTTC.

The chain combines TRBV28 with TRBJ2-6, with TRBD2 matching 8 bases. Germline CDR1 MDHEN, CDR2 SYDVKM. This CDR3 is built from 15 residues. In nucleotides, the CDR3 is TGTGCTACGTACGGGAGGGGCTCTGGGGCCAACGTCCTGACTTTC. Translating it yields CATYGRGSGANVLTF.